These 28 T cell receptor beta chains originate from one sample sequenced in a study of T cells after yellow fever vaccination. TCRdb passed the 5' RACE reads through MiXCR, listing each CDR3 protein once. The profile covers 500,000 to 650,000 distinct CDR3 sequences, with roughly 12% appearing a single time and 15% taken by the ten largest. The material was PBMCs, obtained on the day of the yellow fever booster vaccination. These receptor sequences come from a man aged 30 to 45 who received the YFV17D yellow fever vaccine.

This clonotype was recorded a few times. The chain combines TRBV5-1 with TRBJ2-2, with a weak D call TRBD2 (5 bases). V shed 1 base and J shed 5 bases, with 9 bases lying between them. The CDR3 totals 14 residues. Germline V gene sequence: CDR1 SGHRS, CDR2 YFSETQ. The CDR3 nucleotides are TGCGCCAGCAGCTTGATGAGGGAAACCGGGGAGCTGTTTTTT. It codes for CASSLMRETGELFF.

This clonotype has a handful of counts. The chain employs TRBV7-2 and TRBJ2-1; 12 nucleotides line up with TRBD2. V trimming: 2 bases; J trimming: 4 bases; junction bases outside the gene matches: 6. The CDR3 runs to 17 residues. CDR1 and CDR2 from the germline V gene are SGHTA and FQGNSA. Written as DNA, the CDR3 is TGTGCCAGCAGCTTATCCTCAGGGACTAGCGGGTACAATGAGCAGTTCTTC. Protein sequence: CASSLSSGTSGYNEQFF.

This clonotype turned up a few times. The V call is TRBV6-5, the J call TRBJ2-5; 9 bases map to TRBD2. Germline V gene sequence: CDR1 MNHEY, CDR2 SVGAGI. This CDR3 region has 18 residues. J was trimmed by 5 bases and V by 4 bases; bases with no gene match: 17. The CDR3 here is CASSSQPPQAGGAETQYF. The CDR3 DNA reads TGTGCCAGCAGTTCACAGCCACCCCAAGCGGGAGGTGCGGAGACCCAGTACTTC.

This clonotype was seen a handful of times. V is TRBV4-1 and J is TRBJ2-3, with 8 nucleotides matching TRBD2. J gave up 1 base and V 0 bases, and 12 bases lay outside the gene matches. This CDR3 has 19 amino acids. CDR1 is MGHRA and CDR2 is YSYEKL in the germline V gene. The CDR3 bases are TGCGCCAGCAGCCAAGATGGAAGCGGGAGTGACGGTGGCACAGATACGCAGTATTTT. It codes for CASSQDGSGSDGGTDTQYF.

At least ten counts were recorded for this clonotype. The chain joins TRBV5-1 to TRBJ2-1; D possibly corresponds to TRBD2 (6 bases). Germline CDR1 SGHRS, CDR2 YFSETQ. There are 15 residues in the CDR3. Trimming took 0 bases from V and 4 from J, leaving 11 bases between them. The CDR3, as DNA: TGCGCCAGCAGCTTGGCCGGGAGTCATTACAATGAGCAGTTCTTC. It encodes CASSLAGSHYNEQFF. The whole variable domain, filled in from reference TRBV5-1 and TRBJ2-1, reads KAGVTQTPRYLIKTRGQQVTLSCSPISGHRSVSWYQQTPGQGLQFLFEYFSETQRNKGNFPGRFSGRQFSNSRSEMNVSTLELGDSALYLCASSLAGSHYNEQFFGPGTRLTVL.

For the CDR3, the DNA is TGTGCCAGCAGTTACTCGTCCGGAGCGGGACAGGGGCTTTACGAGCAGTACTTC. Translated: CASSYSSGAGQGLYEQYF. The chain carries TRBV6-5 and TRBJ2-7; 10 nucleotides line up with TRBD1. Unmatched junction bases numbered 12, after V lost 0 bases and J lost 4 bases. Germline V CDR1 and CDR2: MNHEY, SVGAGI. The CDR3 is 18 residues long.

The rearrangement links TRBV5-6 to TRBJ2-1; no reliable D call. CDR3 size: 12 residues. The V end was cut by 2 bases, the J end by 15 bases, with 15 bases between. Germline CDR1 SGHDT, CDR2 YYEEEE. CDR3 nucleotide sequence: TGTGCCAGCAGCTTATCTGCGGCCTCGGGGTTCTTC. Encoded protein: CASSLSAASGFF.

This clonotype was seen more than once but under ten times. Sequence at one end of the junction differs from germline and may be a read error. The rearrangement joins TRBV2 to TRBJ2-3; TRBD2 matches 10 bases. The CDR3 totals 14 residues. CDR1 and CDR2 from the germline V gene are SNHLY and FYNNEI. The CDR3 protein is CASSEDQPGLALNF. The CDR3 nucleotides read TGTGCCAGCAGTGAAGACCAACCGGGACTAGCGTTAAATTTT.

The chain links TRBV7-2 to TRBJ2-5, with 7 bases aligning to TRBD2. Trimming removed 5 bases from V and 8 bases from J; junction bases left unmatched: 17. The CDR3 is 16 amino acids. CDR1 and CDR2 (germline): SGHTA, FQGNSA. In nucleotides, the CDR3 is TGTGCCAGCAGCCCGGCTTATTATCGGGGGGAGAGTACCCAGTACTTC. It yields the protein CASSPAYYRGESTQYF. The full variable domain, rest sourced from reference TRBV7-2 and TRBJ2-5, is GAGVSQSPSNKVTEKGKDVELRCDPISGHTALYWYRQSLGQGLEFLIYFQGNSAPDKSGLPSDRFSAERTGGSVSTLTIQRTQQEDSAVYLCASSPAYYRGESTQYFGPGTRLLVL.

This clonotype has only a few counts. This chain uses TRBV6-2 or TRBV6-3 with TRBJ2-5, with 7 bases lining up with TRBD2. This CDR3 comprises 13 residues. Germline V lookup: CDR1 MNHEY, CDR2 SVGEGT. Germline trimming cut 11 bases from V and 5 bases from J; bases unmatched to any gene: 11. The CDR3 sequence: CASPRGSLETQYF. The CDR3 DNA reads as TGTGCCTCTCCACGCGGGAGCCTTGAGACCCAGTACTTC.

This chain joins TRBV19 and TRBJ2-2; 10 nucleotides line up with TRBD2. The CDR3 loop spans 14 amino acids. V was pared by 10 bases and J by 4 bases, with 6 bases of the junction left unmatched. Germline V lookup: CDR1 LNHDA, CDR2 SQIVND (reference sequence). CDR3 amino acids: CATRVAGGTGELFF. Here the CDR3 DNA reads TGTGCCACCCGGGTAGCGGGAGGCACCGGGGAGCTGTTTTTT. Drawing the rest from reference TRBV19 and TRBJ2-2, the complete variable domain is DGGITQSPKYLFRKEGQNVTLSCEQNLNHDAMYWYRQDPGQGLRLIYYSQIVNDFQKGDIAEGYSVSREKKESFPLTVTSAQKNPTAFYLCATRVAGGTGELFFGEGSRLTVL.

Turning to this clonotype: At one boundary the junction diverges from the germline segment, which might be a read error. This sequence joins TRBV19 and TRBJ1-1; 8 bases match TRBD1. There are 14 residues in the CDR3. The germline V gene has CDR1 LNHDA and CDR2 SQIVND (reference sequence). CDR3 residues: CASSIPGQGAEDFF. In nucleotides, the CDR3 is TGTGCCAGTAGTATCCCCGGACAGGGCGCCGAAGATTTCTTT.

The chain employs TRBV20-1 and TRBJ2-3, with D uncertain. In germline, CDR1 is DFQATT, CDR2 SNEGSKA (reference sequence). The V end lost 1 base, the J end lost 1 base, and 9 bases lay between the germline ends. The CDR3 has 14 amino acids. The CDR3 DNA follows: TGCAGTGCTAGAGGGGATTGGGGCACAGATACGCAGTATTTT. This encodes CSARGDWGTDTQYF.

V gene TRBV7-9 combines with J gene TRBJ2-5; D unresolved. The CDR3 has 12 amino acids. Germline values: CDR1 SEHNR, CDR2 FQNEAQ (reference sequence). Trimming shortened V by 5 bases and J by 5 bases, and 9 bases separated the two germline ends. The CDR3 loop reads CASSISAETQYF. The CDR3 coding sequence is TGTGCCAGCAGCATATCAGCGGAGACCCAGTACTTC.

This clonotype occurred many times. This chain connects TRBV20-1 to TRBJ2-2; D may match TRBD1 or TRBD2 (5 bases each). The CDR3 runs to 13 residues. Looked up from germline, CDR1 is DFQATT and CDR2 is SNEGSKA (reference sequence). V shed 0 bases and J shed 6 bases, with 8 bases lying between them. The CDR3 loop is CSARDVGAGELFF. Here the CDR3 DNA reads TGCAGTGCTAGAGATGTGGGGGCCGGGGAGCTGTTTTTT.

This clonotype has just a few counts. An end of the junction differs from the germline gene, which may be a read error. The CDR3: CAISKSLIDDEQYF. CDR3 sequence (DNA): TGTGCCATCAGTAAGTCCCTGATAGATGACGAGCAGTACTTC. V usage is TRBV10-3 and J usage is TRBJ2-7; D is uncertain. In germline, CDR1 is ENHRY, CDR2 SYGVKD. The CDR3 runs 14 residues.

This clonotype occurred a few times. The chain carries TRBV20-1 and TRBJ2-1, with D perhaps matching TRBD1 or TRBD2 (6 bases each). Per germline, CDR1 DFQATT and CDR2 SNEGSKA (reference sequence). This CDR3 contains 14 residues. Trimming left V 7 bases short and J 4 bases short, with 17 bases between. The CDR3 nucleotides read TGCAGTGGGAGAGGCGCGGGGACATACAATGAGCAGTTCTTC. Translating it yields CSGRGAGTYNEQFF.

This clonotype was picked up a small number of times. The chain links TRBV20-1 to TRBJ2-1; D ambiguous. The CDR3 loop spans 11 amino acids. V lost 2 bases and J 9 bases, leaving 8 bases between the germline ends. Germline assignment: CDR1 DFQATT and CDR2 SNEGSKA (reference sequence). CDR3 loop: CSARLPLEQFF. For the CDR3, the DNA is TGCAGTGCTAGACTCCCCCTTGAGCAGTTCTTC.

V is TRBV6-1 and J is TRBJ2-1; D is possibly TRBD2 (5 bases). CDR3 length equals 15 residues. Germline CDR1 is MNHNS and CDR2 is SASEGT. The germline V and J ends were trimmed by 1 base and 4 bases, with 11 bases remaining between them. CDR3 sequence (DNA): TGTGCCAGCAGTGAAGGAGCGGCCCGGTACAATGAGCAGTTCTTC. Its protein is CASSEGAARYNEQFF.

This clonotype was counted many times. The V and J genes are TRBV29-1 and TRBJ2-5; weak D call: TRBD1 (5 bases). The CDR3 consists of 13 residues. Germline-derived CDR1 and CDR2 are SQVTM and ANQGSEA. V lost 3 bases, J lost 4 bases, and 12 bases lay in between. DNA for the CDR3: TGCAGCGTTGAGGCAGGGTTAATAGAGACCCAGTACTTC. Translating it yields CSVEAGLIETQYF. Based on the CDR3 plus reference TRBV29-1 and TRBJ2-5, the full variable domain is SAVISQKPSRDICQRGTSLTIQCQVDSQVTMMFWYRQQPGQSLTLIATANQGSEATYESGFVIDKFPISRPNLTFSTLTVSNMSPEDSSIYLCSVEAGLIETQYFGPGTRLLVL.

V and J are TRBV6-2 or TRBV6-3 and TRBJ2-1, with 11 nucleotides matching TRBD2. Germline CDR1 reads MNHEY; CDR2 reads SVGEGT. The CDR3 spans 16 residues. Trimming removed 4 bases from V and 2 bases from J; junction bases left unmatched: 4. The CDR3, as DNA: TGTGCCAGCAGTTCTCGACTAGCGGGACCCTACAATGAGCAGTTCTTC. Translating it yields CASSSRLAGPYNEQFF.

The chain's CDR3 is CAIQGGVLGNQPQHF. The CDR3 bases are TGTGCCATCCAAGGAGGTGTTCTTGGCAATCAGCCCCAGCATTTT. The J gene is TRBJ1-5, the V gene TRBV6-1; no firm D call. Germline V gene sequence: CDR1 MNHNS, CDR2 SASEGT. V gave up 10 bases and J gave up 2 bases, with 18 bases separating them. This CDR3 spans 15 amino acids.

For the CDR3, the DNA is TGTGCCAGCCCCCCAGGCCCAGGGAGCCAAGAGACCCAGTACTTC. It codes for CASPPGPGSQETQYF. The chain links TRBV7-2 to TRBJ2-5; D tentatively reads TRBD1 or TRBD2 (5 bases each). V dropped 8 bases and J dropped 1 base, with 17 bases sitting between them. There are 15 residues in the CDR3. Looked up from germline, CDR1 is SGHTA and CDR2 is FQGNSA. Using reference TRBV7-2 and TRBJ2-5 for the parts outside the CDR3, the full variable domain is GAGVSQSPSNKVTEKGKDVELRCDPISGHTALYWYRQSLGQGLEFLIYFQGNSAPDKSGLPSDRFSAERTGGSVSTLTIQRTQQEDSAVYLCASPPGPGSQETQYFGPGTRLLVL.

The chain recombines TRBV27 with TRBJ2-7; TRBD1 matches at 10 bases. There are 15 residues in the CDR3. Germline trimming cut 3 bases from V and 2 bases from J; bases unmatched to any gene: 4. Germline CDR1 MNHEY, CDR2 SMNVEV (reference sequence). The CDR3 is CASSFGDRGTYEQYF. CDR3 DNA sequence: TGTGCCAGCAGTTTCGGGGACAGGGGCACCTACGAGCAGTACTTC.

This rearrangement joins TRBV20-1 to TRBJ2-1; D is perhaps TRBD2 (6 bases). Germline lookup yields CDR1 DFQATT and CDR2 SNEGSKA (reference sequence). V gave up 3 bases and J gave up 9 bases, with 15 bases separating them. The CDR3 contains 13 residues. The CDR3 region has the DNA TGCAGTGCTAGCGGGAGAACCGGAAGTGAGCAGTTCTTC. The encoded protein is CSASGRTGSEQFF.

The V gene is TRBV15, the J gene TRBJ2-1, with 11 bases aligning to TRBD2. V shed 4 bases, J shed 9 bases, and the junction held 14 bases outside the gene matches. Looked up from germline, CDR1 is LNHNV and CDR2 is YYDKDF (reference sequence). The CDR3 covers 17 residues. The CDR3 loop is CATSISTGTSGQGEQFF. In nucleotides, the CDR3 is TGTGCCACCAGCATCAGTACGGGGACTAGCGGACAGGGTGAGCAGTTCTTC. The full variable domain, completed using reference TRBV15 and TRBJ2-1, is DAMVIQNPRYQVTQFGKPVTLSCSQTLNHNVMYWYQQKSSQAPKLLFHYYDKDFNNEADTPDNFQSRRPNTSFCFLDIRSPGLGDTAMYLCATSISTGTSGQGEQFFGPGTRLTVL.

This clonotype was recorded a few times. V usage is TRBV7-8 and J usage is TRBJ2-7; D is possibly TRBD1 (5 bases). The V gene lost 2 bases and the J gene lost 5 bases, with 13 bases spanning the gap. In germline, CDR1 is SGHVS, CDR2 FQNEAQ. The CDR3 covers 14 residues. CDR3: CASSLFQGNHEQYF. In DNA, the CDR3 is TGTGCCAGCAGCTTATTCCAGGGTAACCACGAGCAGTACTTC.

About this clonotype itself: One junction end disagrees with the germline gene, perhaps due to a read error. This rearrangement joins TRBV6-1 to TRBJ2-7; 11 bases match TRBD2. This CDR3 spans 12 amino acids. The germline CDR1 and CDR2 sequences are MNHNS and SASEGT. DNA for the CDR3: TGTGCCAGCAGTGAAAGACTAGCGGGAACAAACTTC. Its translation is CASSERLAGTNF.